This TCR beta chain was identified in a study of T cell repertoires in cytomegalovirus infection. Across the whole study: Both CMV infection and a matching HLA type were indicated by public TCR beta signatures.

Details on this clonotype: Its antigen is undetermined.

One entry per CDR3 protein, called by TCRdb with MiXCR from the reads. The data contain about 530,000 distinct CDR3 sequences, 26% of them singletons. General study findings and limits: Summed frequency of public TCR beta families distinguished CMV carriers with the relevant HLA. In two of eight donors, the top clonotype was HLA-C-restricted CMV-specific.

The receptor was derived from a human donor in good health (CMV status not recorded). Some clones in this sample may be carry-over from other donors' samples. Sequencing used PBMCs.

The CDR3 is CAISEPGQGYGANVLTF. CDR3 DNA: TGTGCCATCAGTGAGCCGGGACAGGGGTACGGGGCCAACGTCCTGACTTTC. V and J are TRBV10-3 and TRBJ2-6, with 10 bases fitting TRBD1. The CDR3 consists of 17 residues. J gave up 4 bases and V 2 bases, and 5 bases lay outside the gene matches. The germline gives CDR1 ENHRY, CDR2 SYGVKD.